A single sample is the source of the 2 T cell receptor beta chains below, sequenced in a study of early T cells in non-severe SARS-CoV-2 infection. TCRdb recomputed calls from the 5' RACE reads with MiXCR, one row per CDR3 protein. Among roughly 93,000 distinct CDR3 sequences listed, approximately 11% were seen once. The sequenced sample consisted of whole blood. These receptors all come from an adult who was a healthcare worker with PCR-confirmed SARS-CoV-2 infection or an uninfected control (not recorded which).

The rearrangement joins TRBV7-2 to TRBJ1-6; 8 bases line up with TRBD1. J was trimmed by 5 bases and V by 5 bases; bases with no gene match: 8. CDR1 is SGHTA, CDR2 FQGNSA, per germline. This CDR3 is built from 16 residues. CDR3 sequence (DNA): TGTGCCAGCAGCCCCCGTCAGGGGGCCAATAATTCACCCCTCCACTTT. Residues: CASSPRQGANNSPLHF. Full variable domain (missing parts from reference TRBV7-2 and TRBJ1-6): GAGVSQSPSNKVTEKGKDVELRCDPISGHTALYWYRQSLGQGLEFLIYFQGNSAPDKSGLPSDRFSAERTGGSVSTLTIQRTQQEDSAVYLCASSPRQGANNSPLHFGNGTRLTVT.

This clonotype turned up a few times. The CDR3 region has the DNA TGCGCCAGCAGCCAAAAGGATACGCAGTATTTT. It specifies CASSQKDTQYF. The rearrangement links TRBV4-1 to TRBJ2-3, with no clear D. The CDR3 has 11 residues. Germline loops: CDR1 MGHRA, CDR2 YSYEKL. V was shortened by 2 bases and J by 6 bases, with 3 bases between the two germline ends.